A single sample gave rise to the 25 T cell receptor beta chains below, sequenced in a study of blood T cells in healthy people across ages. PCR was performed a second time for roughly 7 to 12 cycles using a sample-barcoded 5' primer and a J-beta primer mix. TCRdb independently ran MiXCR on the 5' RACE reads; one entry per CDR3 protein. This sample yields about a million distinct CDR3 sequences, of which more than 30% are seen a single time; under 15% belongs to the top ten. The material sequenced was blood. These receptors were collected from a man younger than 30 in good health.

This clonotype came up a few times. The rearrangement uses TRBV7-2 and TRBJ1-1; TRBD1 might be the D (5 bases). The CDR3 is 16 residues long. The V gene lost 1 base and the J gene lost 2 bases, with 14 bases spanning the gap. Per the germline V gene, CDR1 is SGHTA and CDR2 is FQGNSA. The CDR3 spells CASSLVDRVTNTEAFF. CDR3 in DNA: TGTGCCAGCAGCTTAGTCGACAGAGTGACAAACACTGAAGCTTTCTTT.

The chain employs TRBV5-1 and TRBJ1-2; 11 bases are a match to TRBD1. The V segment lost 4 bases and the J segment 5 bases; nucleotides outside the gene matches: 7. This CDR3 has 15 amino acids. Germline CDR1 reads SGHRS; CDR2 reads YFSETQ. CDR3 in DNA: TGCGCCAGCAGCCTACGGACAGGGGGCATATATGGCTACACCTTC. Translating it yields CASSLRTGGIYGYTF. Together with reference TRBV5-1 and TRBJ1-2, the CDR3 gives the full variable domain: KAGVTQTPRYLIKTRGQQVTLSCSPISGHRSVSWYQQTPGQGLQFLFEYFSETQRNKGNFPGRFSGRQFSNSRSEMNVSTLELGDSALYLCASSLRTGGIYGYTFGSGTRLTVV.

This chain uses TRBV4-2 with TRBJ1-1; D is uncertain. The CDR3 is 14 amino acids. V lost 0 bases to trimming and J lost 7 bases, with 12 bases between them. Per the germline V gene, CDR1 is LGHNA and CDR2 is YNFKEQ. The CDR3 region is CASSQDAEGSEAFF. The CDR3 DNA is TGTGCCAGCAGCCAAGATGCGGAGGGAAGTGAAGCTTTCTTT.

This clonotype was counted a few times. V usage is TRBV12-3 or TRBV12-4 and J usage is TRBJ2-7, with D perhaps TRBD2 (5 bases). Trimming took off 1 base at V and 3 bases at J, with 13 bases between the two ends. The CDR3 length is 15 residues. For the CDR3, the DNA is TGTGCCAGCAGTTTAGTGGTAGCGTCGAACTACGAGCAGTACTTC. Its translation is CASSLVVASNYEQYF.

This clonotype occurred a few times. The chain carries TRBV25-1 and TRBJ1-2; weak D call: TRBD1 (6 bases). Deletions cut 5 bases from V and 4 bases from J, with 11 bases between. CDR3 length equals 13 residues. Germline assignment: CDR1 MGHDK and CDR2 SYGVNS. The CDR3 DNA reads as TGTGCCAGCAGTACCGACAGGTTCTATGGCTACACCTTC. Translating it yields CASSTDRFYGYTF.

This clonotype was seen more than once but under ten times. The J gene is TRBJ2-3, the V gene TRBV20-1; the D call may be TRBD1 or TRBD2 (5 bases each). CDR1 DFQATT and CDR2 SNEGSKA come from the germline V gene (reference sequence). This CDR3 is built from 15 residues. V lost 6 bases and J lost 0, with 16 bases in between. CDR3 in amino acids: CSARLGRGSTDTQYF. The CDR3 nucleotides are TGCAGTGCGAGGTTGGGACGGGGTAGCACAGATACGCAGTATTTT.

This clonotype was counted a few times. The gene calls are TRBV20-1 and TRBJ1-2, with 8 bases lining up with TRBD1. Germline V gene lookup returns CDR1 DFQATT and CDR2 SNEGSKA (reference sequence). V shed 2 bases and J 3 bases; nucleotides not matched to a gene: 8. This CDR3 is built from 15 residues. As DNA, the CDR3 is TGCAGTGCTAGATTGGCAGGGGGCCTCGACTATGGCTACACCTTC. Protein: CSARLAGGLDYGYTF.

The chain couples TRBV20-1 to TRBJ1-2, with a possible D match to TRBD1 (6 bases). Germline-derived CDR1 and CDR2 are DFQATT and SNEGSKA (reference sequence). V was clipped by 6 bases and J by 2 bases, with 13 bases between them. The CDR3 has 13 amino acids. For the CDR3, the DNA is TGCAGTGCCCAAGACAGGACCAACTATGGCTACACCTTC. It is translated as CSAQDRTNYGYTF.

The CDR3 DNA is TGTGCCAGCAGCTTCCGGACTAGCGTGGATACGCAGTATTTT. This codes for CASSFRTSVDTQYF. The chain uses TRBV5-5 and TRBJ2-3, with 9 bases matching TRBD2. V lost 2 bases and J lost 6; bases outside the gene matches: 4. Germline V lookup: CDR1 SGHKS, CDR2 YYEKEE (reference sequence). The CDR3 spans 14 residues.

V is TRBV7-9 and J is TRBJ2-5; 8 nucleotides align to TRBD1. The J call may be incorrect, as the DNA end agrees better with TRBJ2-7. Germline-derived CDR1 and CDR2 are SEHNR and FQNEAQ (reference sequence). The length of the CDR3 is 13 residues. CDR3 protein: CASSWTGNGEQYF. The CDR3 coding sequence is TGTGCCAGCAGTTGGACAGGGAACGGCGAGCAGTACTTC.

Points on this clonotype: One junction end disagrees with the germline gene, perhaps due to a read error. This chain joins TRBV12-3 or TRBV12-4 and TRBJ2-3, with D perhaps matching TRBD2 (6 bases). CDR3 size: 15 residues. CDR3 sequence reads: CASSPSGVTGDAQYF. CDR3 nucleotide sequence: TGTGCCAGCAGTCCTTCCGGGGTGACGGGAGATGCGCAGTATTTT.

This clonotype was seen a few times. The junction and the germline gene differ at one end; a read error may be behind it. CDR3 amino acids: CASSLGEGGTDTQYF. DNA of the CDR3: TGTGCCAGCAGTTTAGGAGAGGGGGGAACAGATACGCAGTATTTT. The J gene is TRBJ2-3, the V gene TRBV13; the D call may be TRBD1 or TRBD2 (6 bases each). CDR1 is PRHDT, CDR2 FYEKMQ, per germline (reference sequence). The CDR3 contains 15 residues.

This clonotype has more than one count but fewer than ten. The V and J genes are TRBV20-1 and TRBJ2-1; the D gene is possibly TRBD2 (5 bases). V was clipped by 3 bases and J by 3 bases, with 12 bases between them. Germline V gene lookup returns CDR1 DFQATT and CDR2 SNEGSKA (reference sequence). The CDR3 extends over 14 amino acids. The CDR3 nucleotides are TGCAGTGCTAGGGCGCTAGCTGACTACAATGAGCAGTTCTTC. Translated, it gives CSARALADYNEQFF.

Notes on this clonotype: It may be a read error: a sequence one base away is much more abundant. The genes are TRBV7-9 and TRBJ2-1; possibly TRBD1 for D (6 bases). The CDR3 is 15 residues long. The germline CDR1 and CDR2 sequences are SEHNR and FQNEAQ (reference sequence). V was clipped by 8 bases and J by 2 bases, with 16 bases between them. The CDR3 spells CASGRQELPYNEQFF. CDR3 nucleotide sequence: TGTGCCAGCGGCCGACAGGAGTTACCCTACAATGAGCAGTTCTTC.

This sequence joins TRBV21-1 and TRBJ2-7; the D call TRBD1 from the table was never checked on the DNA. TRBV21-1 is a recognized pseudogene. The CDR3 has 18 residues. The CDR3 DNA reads TGTGCCAGCAGCAAACCGCGGCAGGGAACAATCCTTAACTACGAGCAGTACTTC. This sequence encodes CASSKPRQGTILNYEQYF.

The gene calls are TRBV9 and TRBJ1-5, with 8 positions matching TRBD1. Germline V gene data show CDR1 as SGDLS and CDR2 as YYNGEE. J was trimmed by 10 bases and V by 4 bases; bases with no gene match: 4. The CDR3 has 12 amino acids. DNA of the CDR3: TGTGCCAGCAGCATCCCAGGGGGCCCCCAGCATTTT. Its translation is CASSIPGGPQHF.

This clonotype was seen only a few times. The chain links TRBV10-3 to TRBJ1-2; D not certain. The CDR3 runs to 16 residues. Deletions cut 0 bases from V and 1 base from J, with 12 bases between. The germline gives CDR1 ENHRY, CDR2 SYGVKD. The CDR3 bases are TGTGCCATCAGTGAGTCGGTAGCCCGGGGTAACTATGGCTACACCTTC. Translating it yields CAISESVARGNYGYTF.

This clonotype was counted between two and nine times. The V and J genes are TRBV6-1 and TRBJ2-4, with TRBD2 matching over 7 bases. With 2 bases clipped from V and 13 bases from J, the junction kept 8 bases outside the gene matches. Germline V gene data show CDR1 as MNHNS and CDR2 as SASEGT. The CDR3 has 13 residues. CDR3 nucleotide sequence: TGTGCCAGCAGTGAATTCGTCCGGGAGGAACAGTACTTC. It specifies CASSEFVREEQYF.

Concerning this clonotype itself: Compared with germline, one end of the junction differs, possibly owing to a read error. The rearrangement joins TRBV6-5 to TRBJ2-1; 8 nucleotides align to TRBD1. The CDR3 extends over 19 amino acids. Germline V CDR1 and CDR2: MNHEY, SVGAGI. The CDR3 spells CACSYTTRPNRGYLGEQFF. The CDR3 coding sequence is TGTGCCTGCAGTTACACCACCCGACCAAACAGGGGGTATTTGGGTGAGCAGTTCTTC.

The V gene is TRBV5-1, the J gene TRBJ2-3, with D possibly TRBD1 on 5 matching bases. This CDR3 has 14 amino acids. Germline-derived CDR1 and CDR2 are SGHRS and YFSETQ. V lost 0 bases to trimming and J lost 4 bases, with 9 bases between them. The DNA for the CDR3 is TGCGCCAGCAGCTTGGACGCCAGGGCAGATACGCAGTATTTT. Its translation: CASSLDARADTQYF.

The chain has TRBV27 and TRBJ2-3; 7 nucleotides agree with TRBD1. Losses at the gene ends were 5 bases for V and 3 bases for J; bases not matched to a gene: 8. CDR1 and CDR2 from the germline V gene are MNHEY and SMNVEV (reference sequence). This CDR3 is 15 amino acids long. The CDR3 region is CASSKTRGRTDTQYF. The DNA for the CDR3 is TGTGCCAGCAGTAAAACCAGGGGGAGAACAGATACGCAGTATTTT.

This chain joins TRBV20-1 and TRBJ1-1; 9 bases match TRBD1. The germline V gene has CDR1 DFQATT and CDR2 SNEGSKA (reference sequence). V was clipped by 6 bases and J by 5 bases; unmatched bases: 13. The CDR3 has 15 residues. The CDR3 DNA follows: TGCAGTGCCCCGAAAACAGGGGGCAGGGGGACTGAAGCTTTCTTT. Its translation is CSAPKTGGRGTEAFF.

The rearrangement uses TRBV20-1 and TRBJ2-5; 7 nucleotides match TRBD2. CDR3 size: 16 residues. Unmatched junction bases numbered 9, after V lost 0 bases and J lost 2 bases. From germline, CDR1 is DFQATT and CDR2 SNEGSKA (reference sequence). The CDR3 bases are TGCAGTGCTAGAGATCTGGCGGGGGACCTTCAAGAGACCCAGTACTTC. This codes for CSARDLAGDLQETQYF.

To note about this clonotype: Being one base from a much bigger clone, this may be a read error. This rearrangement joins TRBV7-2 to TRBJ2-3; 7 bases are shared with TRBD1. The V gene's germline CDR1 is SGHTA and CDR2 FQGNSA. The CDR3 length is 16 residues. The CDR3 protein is CAGSFEGAQSTDTQYF. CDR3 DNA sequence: TGTGCCGGCAGCTTTGAGGGGGCTCAGAGCACAGATACGCAGTATTTT.

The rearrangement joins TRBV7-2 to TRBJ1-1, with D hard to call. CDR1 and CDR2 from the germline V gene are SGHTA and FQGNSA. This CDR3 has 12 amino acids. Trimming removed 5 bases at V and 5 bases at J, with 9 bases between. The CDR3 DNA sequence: TGTGCCAGCAGCCCGGACGCAACTGAAGCTTTCTTT. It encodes CASSPDATEAFF.